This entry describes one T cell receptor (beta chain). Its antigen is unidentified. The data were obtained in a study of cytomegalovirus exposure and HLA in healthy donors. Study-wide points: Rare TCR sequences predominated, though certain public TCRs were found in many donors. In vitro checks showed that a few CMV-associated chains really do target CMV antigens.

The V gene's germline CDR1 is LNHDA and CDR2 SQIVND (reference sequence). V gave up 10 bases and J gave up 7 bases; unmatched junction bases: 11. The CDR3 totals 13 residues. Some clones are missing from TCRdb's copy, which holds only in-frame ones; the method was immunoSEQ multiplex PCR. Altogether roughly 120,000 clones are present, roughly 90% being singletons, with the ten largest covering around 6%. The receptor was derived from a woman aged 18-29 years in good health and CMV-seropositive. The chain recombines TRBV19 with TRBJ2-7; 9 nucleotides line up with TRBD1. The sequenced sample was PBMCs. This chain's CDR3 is CATADRGGWEQYF. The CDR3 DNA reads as TGTGCCACCGCGGACAGGGGAGGATGGGAGCAGTACTTC.